The sequence of this T cell receptor beta chain was determined in a study of blood T cell repertoires in COVID-19. Looking at the study overall: Acute-phase and convalescent COVID-19 samples originated in the United States, Italy and Spain. In each case, the material was cDNA or gDNA derived from T cells, B-cell-depleted T cells, or PBMCs.

Germline V gene sequence: CDR1 ENHRY, CDR2 SYGVKD. The CDR3 runs 13 residues. Germline trimming cut 7 bases from V and 4 bases from J; bases unmatched to any gene: 4. Recruited during active infection, patients (from Seattle) were subsequently followed longitudinally. Per the study methods: Reference gene primer amplification in the assay estimated nucleated cell counts. Clones were read by immunoSEQ multiplex PCR, and TCRdb kept only the in-frame ones, dropping some. V, J and clone size are taken as reported in that table, and D and trimming were inferred from the DNA itself. The sample holds roughly 280,000 clones, around 84% seen once.

Sequenced: peripheral blood. The chain couples TRBV10-3 to TRBJ2-1; 7 bases line up with TRBD2. The clonotype comes from a woman aged 60-75 years with COVID-19, enrolled during active disease. DNA of the CDR3: TGTGCCATCACCGGAGCGGGGTACAATGAGCAGTTCTTC. It encodes CAITGAGYNEQFF.